The source of this T cell receptor (beta chain) is a study of T-cell memory formation after mild COVID-19. For the study at large: Clusters of TCRs were largely donor specific. Study-wide results and limits: Mainly CM and EM harbored the contracting CD4+ clones; mainly EMRA harbored the CD8+ ones.

Germline values: CDR1 SGHAT, CDR2 FQNNGV. Trimming took 5 bases from V and 0 from J; bases not matched to a gene: 16. This CDR3 contains 20 residues. Constant-segment-primed 5'RACE gave TCR alpha and TCR beta cDNA libraries with sample barcodes and UMIs. MiXCR was run by TCRdb on the 5' RACE reads, yielding one entry per CDR3 protein. In the table there are fewer than 650,000 distinct CDR3 sequences, approximately 15% of which are singletons. Details on this clonotype: Its antigen remains unidentified.

Sequencing was performed on PBMCs or a T cell subset sorted from them (not recorded which). J is TRBJ2-1 and V is TRBV11-2; TRBD2 matches at 10 bases. This TCR came from an adult woman who had mild COVID-19 (a few samples of this study predate the infection). Cell type and time point are not known. In DNA form, the CDR3 reads TGTGCCAGCAGCGTTCACACCGGGACTAGCGACCTAAGCTCCTACAATGAGCAGTTCTTC. Translated: CASSVHTGTSDLSSYNEQFF.